One TCR beta chain is described in this entry. Primers included in the PCR were 60 Vbeta and 13 Jbeta primers. Repertoires were generated with immunoSEQ multiplex PCR, while TCRdb's copy carries only in-frame clones and drops some. The sample consists of 80,000 to 100,000 clones, around three fifths of them appearing once. This CDR3 spans 14 amino acids. The V segment lost 7 bases and the J segment 6 bases; nucleotides outside the gene matches: 10. The germline V gene has CDR1 LNHDA and CDR2 SQIVND (reference sequence). This entry belongs to a study of cytomegalovirus exposure and HLA in healthy donors.

This receptor was taken from a woman between 40 and 50 years old in good health and CMV-seropositive. Material: PBMCs. The chain recombines TRBV19 with TRBJ2-7, with 9 positions matching TRBD2. This CDR3 reads CASKDGGRAPEQYF. The CDR3 DNA follows: TGTGCCAGTAAGGACGGCGGGAGGGCCCCCGAGCAGTACTTC.